One sample yielded the 31 T cell receptor beta chains listed below, sequenced in a study of blood T cell repertoires in COVID-19. Sequencing was performed with immunoSEQ multiplex PCR; in TCRdb, only in-frame clones are kept and a portion is missing. Of 200,000 or so clones in the sample, roughly 89% were seen once. Sequencing was performed on PBMCs or T cells enriched from blood (not recorded which). Receptors were obtained from a woman aged 40-49 years with acute COVID-19.

The chain uses TRBV27 and TRBJ1-6, with D perhaps TRBD1 (6 bases). CDR1 and CDR2 from the germline V gene are MNHEY and SMNVEV (reference sequence). Trimming removed 6 bases at V and 5 bases at J, with 20 bases between. The CDR3 totals 17 residues. The CDR3 sequence: CASRRTDRGKNNSPLHF. The DNA for the CDR3 is TGTGCCAGCAGACGGACAGATAGGGGGAAAAATAATTCACCCCTCCACTTT.

This chain links TRBV19 with TRBJ1-1; a weak D match, TRBD1 (5 bases). Germline-derived CDR1 and CDR2 are LNHDA and SQIVND (reference sequence). Trimming took 8 bases from V and 5 from J, leaving 18 bases between them. The CDR3 is made up of 14 amino acids. The CDR3 sequence: CASSFQIGGTEAFF. The CDR3 DNA follows: TGTGCCAGTTCGTTCCAGATCGGGGGGACTGAAGCTTTCTTT.

This chain joins TRBV3-1 (or the pseudogene TRBV3-2) and TRBJ1-1; D is unresolved. The CDR3 spans 15 residues. Germline V CDR1 and CDR2: LGHDT, YNNKEL (reference sequence). V lost 0 bases and J 4 bases, leaving 12 bases between the germline ends. CDR3 nucleotides: TGTGCCAGCAGCCAAGACTTCGCCGGGAGCACTGAAGCTTTCTTT. Its translation is CASSQDFAGSTEAFF.

The chain combines TRBV9 with TRBJ2-4; TRBD1 matches at 12 bases. The germline gives CDR1 SGDLS, CDR2 YYNGEE. V was clipped by 3 bases and J by 9 bases; unmatched bases: 7. This CDR3 has 15 residues. The CDR3 protein is CASSAGQGARGIQYF. As DNA, the CDR3 is TGTGCCAGCAGCGCGGGACAGGGGGCGCGTGGCATTCAGTACTTC.

The V call is TRBV13, the J call TRBJ1-2; 9 bases fit TRBD1. Germline CDR1 reads PRHDT; CDR2 reads FYEKMQ (reference sequence). Trimming at V came to 6 bases and at J to 8 bases, leaving 16 bases not matched to a gene. The CDR3 has 16 residues. CDR3 loop: CASSSRDRVLRGGYTF. Written as DNA, the CDR3 is TGTGCCAGCAGTTCCCGGGACAGGGTCCTCCGGGGAGGCTACACCTTC.

This clone was seen once. V and J are TRBV18 and TRBJ2-2; tentatively, D is TRBD2 (6 bases). The CDR3 has 16 residues. CDR1 KGHSH and CDR2 LQKENI come from the germline V gene. V lost 3 bases and J lost 5, with 16 bases in between. CDR3 region: CASSPLSGGPTGELFF. CDR3 sequence (DNA): TGTGCCAGCTCACCCCTATCAGGAGGGCCAACCGGGGAGCTGTTTTTT.

The chain has TRBV10-1 and TRBJ1-1, with D hard to call. There are 13 residues in the CDR3. The V gene lost 0 bases and the J gene lost 5 bases, with 7 bases spanning the gap. Per the germline V gene, CDR1 is WNHNN and CDR2 is SYGVQD (reference sequence). The DNA of the CDR3 is TGCGCCAGCAGTGAGTCGAAGCGGACTGAAGCTTTCTTT. It encodes CASSESKRTEAFF.

This rearrangement joins TRBV7-8 to TRBJ1-5; 8 bases align to TRBD1. The CDR3 totals 17 residues. J lost 4 bases, V lost 5 bases, and 13 bases had no gene match. Germline V gene data show CDR1 as SGHVS and CDR2 as FQNEAQ. The CDR3 is CASSPRRPGQANQPQHF. CDR3 DNA: TGTGCCAGCAGCCCCCGCCGCCCGGGACAGGCAAATCAGCCCCAGCATTTT.

The V call is TRBV2, the J call TRBJ1-1; maybe TRBD1 (5 bases). The CDR3 spans 13 residues. V was cut by 6 bases and J by 3 bases, with 11 bases left in between. Germline CDR1 is SNHLY and CDR2 is FYNNEI. In DNA form, the CDR3 reads TGTGCCAGCAGAATGACAGTGGACACTGAAGCTTTCTTT. This codes for CASRMTVDTEAFF.

The gene calls are TRBV19 and TRBJ1-5; 10 bases line up with TRBD1. V lost 5 bases to trimming and J lost 4 bases; unmatched junction nucleotides: 11. This CDR3 comprises 17 residues. The germline gives CDR1 LNHDA, CDR2 SQIVND (reference sequence). DNA of the CDR3: TGTGCCAGTAGTCCCGCCTGGGGACAGGGGAAAAATCAGCCCCAGCATTTT. The encoded protein is CASSPAWGQGKNQPQHF.

The chain has TRBV30 and TRBJ2-6; the D is unclear. The CDR3 consists of 13 residues. Trimming shortened V by 2 bases and J by 4 bases, and 6 bases separated the two germline ends. The germline CDR1 and CDR2 sequences are GTSNPN and SVGIG (reference sequence). CDR3 sequence reads: CAWSLSGANVLTF. In DNA, the CDR3 is TGTGCCTGGAGTTTATCCGGGGCCAACGTCCTGACTTTC.

The rearrangement uses TRBV21-1 and TRBJ1-6; TRBD1, the table's D call, lacks a check against the DNA. TRBV21-1 is flagged as a pseudogene. This CDR3 has 17 residues. Here the CDR3 DNA reads TGTGCCAGCAGCCCGAGACGTAACAGGGGGAGGCATTCACCCCTCCACTTT. Protein product: CASSPRRNRGRHSPLHF.

This chain joins TRBV27 and TRBJ1-5; 12 bases map to TRBD1. This CDR3 is built from 17 residues. CDR1 and CDR2 (germline): MNHEY, SMNVEV (reference sequence). After removal of 6 bases from V and 4 bases from J, the junction contained 10 bases not matched to a gene. The DNA of the CDR3 is TGTGCCAGCAGACGGGACAGGGGGCGCGAGGTTAATCAGCCCCAGCATTTT. It specifies CASRRDRGREVNQPQHF.

The V call is TRBV6-5, the J call TRBJ2-5; TRBD1 matches at 7 bases. CDR1 MNHEY and CDR2 SVGAGI come from the germline V gene. Trimming took 4 bases from V and 10 from J; bases not matched to a gene: 15. The CDR3 consists of 15 residues. For the CDR3, the DNA is TGTGCCAGCAGTTCCCCACAGGGGTCTCGACGGGACCAGTACTTC. As protein: CASSSPQGSRRDQYF.

The rearrangement joins TRBV11-3 to TRBJ1-1; the D gene is possibly TRBD1 (6 bases). The CDR3 totals 20 residues. Trimming cost V 0 bases and J 1 base, with 24 bases left between them. Looked up from germline, CDR1 is SGHNT and CDR2 is YENEEA. The CDR3 DNA sequence: TGTGCCAGCAGCTTAGATGGCCCCCTGGTTGGGGGGGGGCCGAACACTGAAGCTTTCTTT. It translates to CASSLDGPLVGGGPNTEAFF.

The chain employs TRBV5-1 and TRBJ2-7; 8 positions agree with TRBD1. Germline V gives CDR1 SGHRS, CDR2 YFSETQ. This CDR3 comprises 13 residues. J lost 2 bases, V lost 7 bases, and 5 bases had no gene match. The CDR3 region is CASGQGNTYEQYF. In DNA, the CDR3 is TGCGCCAGCGGACAGGGAAACACCTACGAGCAGTACTTC.

The genes are TRBV15 and TRBJ2-1; 7 bases are shared with TRBD1. V dropped 3 bases and J dropped 3; count of bases not matched to a gene: 2. The CDR3 has 14 amino acids. CDR1 is LNHNV, CDR2 YYDKDF, per germline (reference sequence). The CDR3 protein is CATSSRQGYNEQFF. CDR3 DNA sequence: TGTGCCACCAGCAGCCGACAGGGCTACAATGAGCAGTTCTTC.

The gene calls are TRBV28 and TRBJ1-5, with D possibly being TRBD1 (5 bases). CDR3 length equals 12 residues. V dropped 6 bases and J dropped 9 bases, with 12 bases sitting between them. Germline CDR1 MDHEN, CDR2 SYDVKM. DNA of the CDR3: TGTGCCAGCAGCCCCCCCAGGGTGCCCCAGCATTTT. As protein: CASSPPRVPQHF.

Ten or more counts support this clone. This chain links TRBV20-1 with TRBJ1-1; no firm D call. CDR3 length: 15 amino acids. V lost 3 bases, J lost 3 bases, and 17 bases lay in between. Germline CDR1 is DFQATT and CDR2 is SNEGSKA (reference sequence). The DNA of the CDR3 is TGCAGTGCTAGTGACGGGTCGAGAGGGCACACTGAAGCTTTCTTT. Its translation is CSASDGSRGHTEAFF.

The chain employs TRBV6-5 and TRBJ1-2, with TRBD1 matching over 8 bases. V was clipped by 4 bases and J by 6 bases; unmatched bases: 7. The CDR3 is 14 residues long. Germline V gene lookup returns CDR1 MNHEY and CDR2 SVGAGI. DNA of the CDR3: TGTGCCAGCAGTTCGACAGGGGATCCCCATGGCTACACCTTC. It is translated as CASSSTGDPHGYTF.

CDR3 protein: CASSLNRDNYGYTF. DNA for the CDR3: TGCGCCAGCAGCTTAAACAGGGACAACTATGGCTACACCTTC. V gene TRBV5-1 combines with J gene TRBJ1-2, with TRBD1 as a possible D gene (6 bases). CDR1 is SGHRS and CDR2 is YFSETQ in the germline V gene. The V and J ends lost 2 bases and 2 bases respectively, with 10 bases between them. This CDR3 region has 14 residues.

CDR3 sequence reads: CASSQYRGATTKHGYTF. The CDR3 nucleotides read TGTGCCAGCAGCCAATACAGGGGTGCTACTACTAAACATGGCTACACCTTC. The chain combines TRBV5-5 with TRBJ1-2; TRBD1 agrees at 7 bases. V gave up 4 bases and J gave up 6 bases; unmatched junction bases: 18. The CDR3 loop spans 17 amino acids. Germline CDR1 is SGHKS and CDR2 is YYEKEE (reference sequence).

The chain links TRBV19 to TRBJ2-1, with D possibly matching TRBD1 (7 bases). This CDR3 region has 16 residues. Trimming pared 3 bases from V and 7 bases from J, leaving 19 bases between. Germline CDR1 LNHDA, CDR2 SQIVND (reference sequence). The CDR3 protein is CASSIRQGGKLNEQFF. In DNA, the CDR3 is TGTGCCAGTAGTATTCGACAGGGCGGGAAATTAAATGAGCAGTTCTTC.

V and J are TRBV3-1 (or the pseudogene TRBV3-2) and TRBJ2-2, with TRBD2 matching 9 bases. V lost 5 bases and J lost 4; bases outside the gene matches: 8. This CDR3 has 16 residues. The germline CDR1 and CDR2 sequences are LGHDT and YNNKEL (reference sequence). The CDR3 sequence: CASSTPGLASTGELFF. The DNA of the CDR3 is TGTGCCAGCAGCACCCCCGGACTAGCGTCCACCGGGGAGCTGTTTTTT.

A few counts support this clone. The rearrangement links TRBV7-2 to TRBJ2-2, with TRBD1 identical over 7 bases. This CDR3 spans 16 amino acids. In germline, CDR1 is SGHTA, CDR2 FQGNSA. Trimming took 1 base from V and 2 from J; bases not matched to a gene: 4. CDR3 amino acids: CASSLVGTDNTGELFF. CDR3 DNA sequence: TGTGCCAGCAGCTTAGTCGGGACAGACAACACCGGGGAGCTGTTTTTT.

The genes are TRBV21-1 and TRBJ2-4; the D call TRBD1 from the table was never checked on the DNA. TRBV21-1 has pseudogene status. This CDR3 is 13 amino acids long. CDR3 DNA: TGTGCCAGCAGCCCGGGACAGTCGAGCATTCAGTACTTC. Protein: CASSPGQSSIQYF.

The CDR3 nucleotides are TGTGCCAGCAGTCCATCCGGGGAGACCCAGTACTTC. It translates to CASSPSGETQYF. J is TRBJ2-5 and V is TRBV2; the D is unclear. V lost 5 bases and J lost 5, with 9 bases in between. The CDR3 has 12 residues. Germline CDR1 is SNHLY and CDR2 is FYNNEI.

V gene TRBV5-1 combines with J gene TRBJ1-4, with 8 bases matching TRBD1. Germline CDR1 reads SGHRS; CDR2 reads YFSETQ. After removal of 4 bases from V and 8 bases from J, the junction contained 7 bases not matched to a gene. The CDR3 is 14 residues long. The CDR3 sequence is CASSRTGGGEKLFF. CDR3 DNA: TGCGCCAGCAGCCGAACAGGGGGTGGCGAAAAACTGTTTTTT.

This clone showed up just once. The gene calls are TRBV15 and TRBJ1-6, with 10 nucleotides matching TRBD1. Looked up from germline, CDR1 is LNHNV and CDR2 is YYDKDF (reference sequence). The CDR3 loop spans 16 amino acids. With V trimmed by 6 bases and J by 0 bases, 2 bases remained unmatched. Written as DNA, the CDR3 is TGTGCCACCAGGGGACAGGGGAGCTCCTATAATTCACCCCTCCACTTT. Encoded protein: CATRGQGSSYNSPLHF.

In this sample, this clone turned up once. The chain couples TRBV18 to TRBJ2-3; 9 bases fit TRBD2. The junction had 11 bases not matched to a gene; V was cut back by 7 bases and J by 0 bases. The CDR3 totals 17 residues. Germline CDR1 reads KGHSH; CDR2 reads LQKENI. The CDR3 bases are TGTGCCAGCTACCCCGGGAGCGGGGGGCTTAGCACAGATACGCAGTATTTT. Translation gives CASYPGSGGLSTDTQYF.

This chain links TRBV5-1 with TRBJ1-1; unclear D gene. Trimming removed 4 bases at V and 1 base at J, with 14 bases between. This CDR3 has 15 amino acids. Germline V gene sequence: CDR1 SGHRS, CDR2 YFSETQ. For the CDR3, the DNA is TGCGCCAGCAGCCCCTCCGGGAGTACGAACACTGAAGCTTTCTTT. Protein product: CASSPSGSTNTEAFF.